The entry below describes one T cell receptor (beta chain). Its target is not known. Time point of the sample: week 47, end of study. Alongside topical imiquimod, each dose of vaccine comprised 300 ug of mutant IDH1 20-mer peptide. Donors had new WHO grade 3 or 4 IDH1-mutant, ATRX-lost astrocytomas. The table came from immunoSEQ multiplex PCR; TCRdb's copy has only in-frame clones and leaves some out. Among tens of thousands of clones listed, roughly four fifths were seen once. This specimen comes from a study of a mutant IDH1 vaccine in newly diagnosed glioma. The CDR3 consists of 14 residues. V dropped 1 base and J dropped 7; count of bases not matched to a gene: 5. Germline V gene data show CDR1 as SEHNR and CDR2 as FQNEAQ (reference sequence). Whole-study results and caveats: Immune responses induced by vaccination arose in 93.3% of the patients.

Sequencing used PBMCs, obtained from a glioma patient whose treatment included an IDH1 peptide vaccine. The chain links TRBV7-9 to TRBJ1-2; 8 bases agree with TRBD1. This clonotype was obtained from a man aged 40-50 years with glioma. The CDR3 spells CASSLGTDRAGYTF. The CDR3, as DNA: TGTGCCAGCAGCTTAGGGACGGACAGGGCTGGCTACACCTTC.